This record covers a single T cell receptor (beta chain). Its recognized antigen is unknown. At one of its ends the junction is not consistent with the germline gene, which may arise from a read error. CDR3 length: 13 amino acids, cysteine to phenylalanine. Just the 39-base CDR3 DNA is kept, in frame starting at base 1. The germline V gene encodes CDR1 SGHVS and CDR2 FQNEAQ. This entry is derived from a study of cytomegalovirus exposure and HLA in healthy donors (dated by TCRdb to about 2017). In terms of the full investigation: An earlier analysis of approximately 640 of the donors reported about 250 Gb of sequence data and roughly 110 million unique TCR beta sequences from about 180 million T cells. Among the approximately 430 genotyped donors, approximately 82% belonged to the genetic ancestry cluster associated with self-reported Caucasian donors. An early release covering roughly 640 HLA-typed donors comprised 300 to 350 gigabases of sequencing data and 85 million to 100 million unique TCR sequences. The T cell repertoires of around 670 subjects were profiled by immunosequencing and related to cytomegalovirus serostatus. In a later analysis, previously published TCR beta repertoires from 550 to 750 donors were re-analyzed and high-resolution HLA genotyping was added so that TCR occurrence patterns could be studied. An earlier analysis of fewer than 750 of the donors used high-throughput TCR beta sequencing to judge whether each TCR beta V gene segment behaved as functional or pseudogenic. The study aimed to test whether signatures of past pathogen exposure could be identified by cataloging public T cell receptors. High-throughput TCR immunosequencing, statistical association of individual TCRs with disease status, and machine learning were combined to predict cytomegalovirus infection status. Among 300 to 450 genotyped donors of the cohort, an average of around 240,000 unique TCR beta nucleotide sequences were sequenced per donor, roughly a sixth of them non-productive. A later genetic analysis took genome-wide SNP genotypes for 398 of the 666 donors and used that subset as a discovery cohort. Both class I and class II loci were covered by HLA typing, at four-digit resolution. Donor age, sex, ethnicity and CMV serostatus were collected together with the repertoire data. Rather than using new phenotypic data, the later analysis identified candidate immune exposures from TCR beta sequences and from how often those sequences occurred across donors. In addition to the first cohort of 650 to 800 subjects, a separate validation cohort of approximately 120 different subjects was used. Every discovery cohort repertoire had been produced on one sequencing platform. A handful of DR-DQ haplotypes were handled as single units for association and clustering because linkage in the cohort was strong. Typing coverage differed by locus: A, B, C, DRB1 and DQB1 were typed in about 629-630 donors, DQA1 in 522, DPA1 in roughly 590, and DPB1 in roughly 450. The research as a whole found: Cytomegalovirus status was reported to be diagnosed by the classifier with high specificity and sensitivity in both the original and validation cohorts. A further reported finding was that TCR beta sequences accurately predicted the HLA-A and HLA-B alleles for most subjects in the first cohort. In an earlier analysis of about 600 of the donors, most TCR beta V segments appeared in productive rearrangements about 87% or about 30% of the time, broadly matching IMGT annotations. In a later analysis, HLA-associated TCR beta chains were found to be more clonally expanded and to have lower generation probabilities than equally common non-associated chains. Immune exposure information for the cohort was limited to CMV serostatus. The presence/absence analyses assumed that sequencing depth was roughly uniform across donors, and that assumption may not be true. In a later analysis, several top co-occurrence clusters were reported to appear linked to parvovirus B19, influenza, CMV and Epstein-Barr virus. A cluster of highly shared sequence variants was judged likely to be a technical artifact of the sequencing pipeline. In vitro tests confirmed that three of the cytomegalovirus-associated TCR beta chains recognize cytomegalovirus antigens. Because HLA typing was missing for some donors at each locus, association tests included only the typed subset. When HLA alleles, especially DR and DQ, strongly co-occurred, attributing TCR associations to individual alleles was difficult. An association between a missense DCLRE1C variant and V-gene and J-gene trimming of TCR beta chains was found in a later genetic analysis and replicated in an independent cohort. In a later genetic analysis, fewer N-insertions in productive TCRs were reported among donors in an Asian-associated ancestry cluster than the approximately 670-donor mean. Across donors, most TCR sequences were observed very rarely, whereas some public TCRs were present in many individuals. Correlated functional status among segregating V segments might be attributable to linkage disequilibrium, but an unknown experimental factor could not be ruled out. The study gave a list of roughly 150 TCR beta chains associated with cytomegalovirus. Some IMGT-functional V segments, including TRBV6-2 and TRBV6-3, could not be told apart with the 87-base-pair reads, so those segments were excluded. In a later analysis, TCR association rates were found to vary across HLA loci, with the most associated TCRs seen for DRB1 alleles and the fewest for HLA-C alleles. About 15 rarely observed V segments, including chromosome 9 orphons, were excluded from the earlier analysis of 550 to 700 of the donors because counts were too low. In this cohort, only TCR beta chains were sequenced, and detectable features were limited by the absence of alpha or paired-chain data. According to a later analysis, most CMV-associated TCR beta chains appeared to be HLA-restricted, and the HLA associations seemed to be driven largely by CMV exposure. The authors suggested that the approach could potentially be generalized to other disease states and immunological phenotypes. Specific HLA alleles were associated with 18,000 or so TCR beta sequences at a false discovery rate of 0.05 in a later analysis.

The cohort comprised 550 to 700 healthy bone marrow donors. At the time of sampling, every cohort member was nominally healthy, though immune exposures that went unrecorded were likely present. The donor was CMV seronegative and was included in the group of 352 seronegative cohort members. Each donor provided a peripheral blood sample, and peripheral blood mononuclear cells were used for TCR beta sequencing. The Qiagen DNeasy Blood Extraction Kit was used to extract genomic DNA from the blood cell samples. The library came from the immunoSEQ multiplex PCR assay. A mixture of 60 forward primers for TCR Vbeta segments and 13 reverse primers for TCR Jbeta segments was used in the multiplex PCR. A multiplex PCR assay on genomic DNA amplified the CDR3 region of rearranged TCR beta genes. The Illumina HiSeq System was used to sequence the amplified TCR beta libraries as 87-base-pair reads. As for how the authors treated the data: A later analysis counted some 80 million unique TCR beta chains across the 666 repertoires, and around 9.9 million of these chains were shared by at least two donors. Raw reads were error-corrected and collapsed into unique sequences with a nearest-neighbor algorithm that merged closely related sequences to remove PCR and sequencing errors. V, D and J gene segments were assigned by aligning CDR3 sequences to IMGT reference sequences. For a sequence to be retained, a match of at least six nucleotides was required to both a V gene segment and a J gene segment. A rearrangement was called productive if the CDR3 had no stop codons and remained in frame with V and J, and every other rearrangement was called non-productive. CDR3 was defined by IMGT convention, running from the second conserved V-encoded cysteine to the conserved J-encoded phenylalanine. The earlier analysis of 550 to 650 of the donors excluded any sequence lacking an unambiguous match to a single V gene segment. An earlier analysis of 550 to 650 of the donors classified V segments as functional when productive rearrangements were above 56.7% and as segregating when the standard deviation between donors was above 5%. A statistical classification framework was built for diagnosing cytomegalovirus status from the catalog of TCR beta chain sequences. V and J gene assignment, in a later analysis, came from comparing TCR nucleotide sequences with IMGT/GENE-DB human TR gene sequences. The TCRdist pipeline was used in a later analysis to assign CDR3 sequences and most-parsimonious VDJ recombination scenarios. In a later analysis, each TCR beta chain was defined by its CDR3 amino acid sequence together with its V-gene family, and reads without a unique V-gene family were excluded. To address suspected cross-contamination and a sequencing artifact, a later analysis removed 592 highly shared, low-generation-probability nucleotide sequences. A later analysis calculated a clonal expansion index for each public chain from normalized within-repertoire ranks of inferred template counts. A later analysis computed generation probabilities with a VDJ recombination model fitted to out-of-frame rearrangements, and checked the results against IGoR. In a later analysis, TCR-TCR, TCR-HLA and TCR-CMV co-occurrence was scored with hypergeometric tests, and a repertoire-size bias correction was applied to TCR pairs. False discovery rates were estimated in a later analysis by permuting HLA or CMV assignments 20 times. In a later analysis, co-occurring TCRs were grouped using DBSCAN, with TCRdist sequence similarity added in when clustering inside HLA-allele-positive subsets. Repertoires with fewer than 30,000 or more than 120,000 public chains, plus five repertoires with anomalous nucleotide sharing, were excluded from co-occurrence clustering. Entries here come from immuneACCESS through TCRdb and include only in-frame sequences with V and J called. Some clones fail to appear in such tables; in the studies checked, an unresolved V gene covers under half of the shortfall, and the cause of the remainder is unknown. V and J calls and clone size are those listed in that table; D and trimming were worked out from the DNA. This specimen's table enumerates 100,000 to 150,000 clones. Of the sample, 1% falls within the top ten clones.

In this chain, TRBV7-8 is recombined with TRBJ1-5, with the D gene not confidently named. What was sequenced was PBMCs. The receptor was derived from a man aged 18 to 29 in good health and CMV-seronegative. The DNA sequence is given as TGTGCCAGCAGCATAGCCCGGGATCAGCCCCAGCATTTT. The translation is CASSIARDQPQHF.